What follows are 3 T cell receptor beta chains derived from one specimen sequenced in a study of cytomegalovirus exposure and HLA in healthy donors. 60 Vbeta and 13 Jbeta primers were used in PCR. Sequencing was performed with immunoSEQ multiplex PCR; in TCRdb, only in-frame clones are kept and a portion is missing. The sample contains around 100,000 clones, more than 60% of which appear only once. Sequencing was carried out using PBMCs. These TCRs come from a female donor in good health and CMV-seropositive.

This rearrangement joins TRBV9 to TRBJ2-5; TRBD2 agrees at 13 bases. The CDR3 is made up of 16 amino acids. The germline gives CDR1 SGDLS, CDR2 YYNGEE. Trimming at V came to 1 base and at J to 4 bases, leaving 4 bases not matched to a gene. CDR3 DNA sequence: TGTGCCAGCAGCGTAACTAGCGGGGGGGCCGGAGAGACCCAGTACTTC. This translates into CASSVTSGGAGETQYF. The full variable domain, completed using reference TRBV9 and TRBJ2-5, is DSGVTQTPKHLITATGQRVTLRCSPRSGDLSVYWYQQSLDQGLQFLIQYYNGEERAKGNILERFSAQQFPDLHSELNLSSLELGDSALYFCASSVTSGGAGETQYFGPGTRLLVL.

CDR3 nucleotides: TGTGCCAGCGCGGCTGAGGGGAACACTGAAGCTTTCTTT. Its translation is CASAAEGNTEAFF. The rearrangement uses TRBV2 and TRBJ1-1; D uncertain. This CDR3 has 13 amino acids. The V and J ends lost 8 bases and 1 base respectively, with 11 bases between them. Germline-derived CDR1 and CDR2 are SNHLY and FYNNEI.

This clone has more than one count but fewer than ten. The chain has TRBV9 and TRBJ2-2; D is ambiguous. This CDR3 has 12 residues. V shed 0 bases and J shed 7 bases, with 4 bases lying between them. The germline V gene encodes CDR1 SGDLS and CDR2 YYNGEE. The CDR3 sequence is CASSVVNGELFF. In nucleotides, the CDR3 is TGTGCCAGCAGCGTAGTAAACGGGGAGCTGTTTTTT.